This TCR beta chain was recorded in a study of T-cell memory formation after mild COVID-19. TCRdb re-analysed the 5' RACE reads in MiXCR, keeping a single row per CDR3 protein. The table has roughly 300,000 distinct CDR3 sequences, roughly 15% seen once; the top ten hold about a fifth. The study, taken as a whole, reports: There were some responding clones in pre-infection memory, which suggested that cross-reactive memory had joined. Contracting clones localized mainly to CM and EM when CD4+ and mainly to EMRA when CD8+.

Worth noting for this clonotype: The antigen remains undetermined.

Sequences were obtained from PBMCs or a T cell subset sorted from them (not recorded which). This clonotype was sampled from a young man who had mild COVID-19 (a few samples of this study predate the infection). Cell type and time point are not known.

The chain's CDR3 is CASSTGGLGETQYF. CDR3 in DNA: TGTGCCAGCAGCACTGGGGGTCTGGGAGAGACCCAGTACTTC. The chain recombines TRBV21-1 with TRBJ2-5; the table's D gene call, TRBD1, was not cross checked with the DNA. TRBV21-1 is a known pseudogene. CDR3 length: 14 amino acids.